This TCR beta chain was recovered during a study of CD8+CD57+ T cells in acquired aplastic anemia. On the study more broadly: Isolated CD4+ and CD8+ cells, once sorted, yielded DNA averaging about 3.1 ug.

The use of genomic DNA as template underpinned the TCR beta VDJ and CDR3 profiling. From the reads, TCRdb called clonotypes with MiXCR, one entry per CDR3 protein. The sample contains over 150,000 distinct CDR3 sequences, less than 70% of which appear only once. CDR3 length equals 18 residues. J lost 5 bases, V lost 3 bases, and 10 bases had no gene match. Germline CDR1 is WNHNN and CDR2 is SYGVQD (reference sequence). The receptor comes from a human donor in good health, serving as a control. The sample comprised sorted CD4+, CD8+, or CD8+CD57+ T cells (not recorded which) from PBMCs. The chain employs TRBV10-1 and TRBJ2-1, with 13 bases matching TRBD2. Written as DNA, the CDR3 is TGCGCCAGCAGTGAAGGGGGACTAGCGGGGCTCATGGACAATGAGCAGTTCTTC. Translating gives CASSEGGLAGLMDNEQFF.